This T cell receptor beta chain stems from a study of blood T cell repertoires in COVID-19. V was trimmed by 6 bases and J by 0 bases, leaving 8 bases between them. This CDR3 has 14 residues. CDR1 is PRHDT and CDR2 is FYEKMQ in the germline V gene (reference sequence). The method was immunoSEQ multiplex PCR; TCRdb's version includes in-frame clones alone and lacks a portion of them. The repertoire includes fewer than 350,000 clones, 75% to 90% of them detected once, and approximately 5% sits in the top ten. This TCR derives from a man in his 60s who had recovered from COVID-19. This chain links TRBV13 with TRBJ2-2; D not resolved. The source material was PBMCs or T cells enriched from blood (not recorded which). The CDR3 loop is CASRARPNTGELFF. The CDR3 DNA sequence: TGTGCCAGCAGGGCTAGGCCGAACACCGGGGAGCTGTTTTTT.